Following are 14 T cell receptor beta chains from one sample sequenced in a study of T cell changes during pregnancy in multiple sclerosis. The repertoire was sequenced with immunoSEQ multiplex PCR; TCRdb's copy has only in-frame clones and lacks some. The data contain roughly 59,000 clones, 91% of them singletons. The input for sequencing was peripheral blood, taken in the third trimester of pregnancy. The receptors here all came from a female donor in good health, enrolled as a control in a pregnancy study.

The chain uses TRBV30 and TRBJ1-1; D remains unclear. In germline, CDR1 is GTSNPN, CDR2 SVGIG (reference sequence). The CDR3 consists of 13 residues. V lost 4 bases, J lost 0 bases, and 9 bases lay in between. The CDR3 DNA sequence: TGTGCCTGGAATCGAGGGATGAACACTGAAGCTTTCTTT. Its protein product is CAWNRGMNTEAFF.

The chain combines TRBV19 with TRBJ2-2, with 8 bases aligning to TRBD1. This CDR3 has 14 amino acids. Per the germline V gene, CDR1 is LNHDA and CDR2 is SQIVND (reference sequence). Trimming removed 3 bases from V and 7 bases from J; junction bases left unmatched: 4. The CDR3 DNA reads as TGTGCCAGTAGTATCGGACAGGGTGTCGGGGAGCTGTTTTTT. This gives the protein CASSIGQGVGELFF.

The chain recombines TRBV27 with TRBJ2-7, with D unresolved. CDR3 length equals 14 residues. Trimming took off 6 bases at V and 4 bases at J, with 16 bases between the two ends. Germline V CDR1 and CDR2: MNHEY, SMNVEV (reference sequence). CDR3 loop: CASRISSPPYEQYF. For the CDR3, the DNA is TGTGCCAGCAGGATCTCCAGTCCGCCGTACGAGCAGTACTTC.

The DNA of the CDR3 is TGTGCCTGGAGTGCTCTCTACGAGCAGTACTTC. Translated, it gives CAWSALYEQYF. The V and J genes are TRBV30 and TRBJ2-7, with D uncertain. The germline CDR1 and CDR2 sequences are GTSNPN and SVGIG (reference sequence). Between the trimmed V and J ends, which lost 1 base and 3 bases, there was a span of 4 bases. The CDR3 consists of 11 residues. Drawing the rest from reference TRBV30 and TRBJ2-7, the complete variable domain is SQTIHQWPATLVQPVGSPLSLECTVEGTSNPNLYWYRQAAGRGLQLLFYSVGIGQISSEVPQNLSASRPQDRQFILSSKKLLLSDSGFYLCAWSALYEQYFGPGTRLTVT.

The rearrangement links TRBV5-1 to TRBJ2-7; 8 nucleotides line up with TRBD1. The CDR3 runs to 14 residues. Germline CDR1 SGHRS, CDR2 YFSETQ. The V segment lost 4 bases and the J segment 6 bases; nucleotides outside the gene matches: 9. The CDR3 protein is CASSPTGVSGEQYF. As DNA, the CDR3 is TGCGCCAGCAGCCCGACAGGGGTCTCTGGCGAGCAGTACTTC.

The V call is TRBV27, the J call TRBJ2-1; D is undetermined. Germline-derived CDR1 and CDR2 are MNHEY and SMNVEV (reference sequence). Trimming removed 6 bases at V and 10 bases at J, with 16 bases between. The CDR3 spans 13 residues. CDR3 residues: CASSPLLAGEQFF. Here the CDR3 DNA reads TGTGCCAGCAGCCCCCTCTTAGCTGGAGAGCAGTTCTTC.

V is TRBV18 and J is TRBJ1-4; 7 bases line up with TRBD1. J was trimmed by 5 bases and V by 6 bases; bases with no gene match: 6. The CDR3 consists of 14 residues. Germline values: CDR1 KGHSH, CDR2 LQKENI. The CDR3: CASSQGTVNEKLFF. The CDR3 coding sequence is TGTGCCAGCTCCCAAGGGACAGTAAATGAAAAACTGTTTTTT. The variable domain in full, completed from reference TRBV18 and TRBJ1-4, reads NAGVMQNPRHLVRRRGQEARLRCSPMKGHSHVYWYRQLPEEGLKFMVYLQKENIIDESGMPKERFSAEFPKEGPSILRIQQVVRGDSAAYFCASSQGTVNEKLFFGSGTQLSVL.

The CDR3 loop is CASSPLGVGPGEQYF. CDR3 nucleotides: TGTGCCAGCTCACCATTAGGGGTCGGCCCAGGGGAGCAGTACTTC. The chain links TRBV18 to TRBJ2-7; tentatively, D is TRBD1 (5 bases). The V gene lost 2 bases and the J gene lost 7 bases, with 18 bases spanning the gap. This CDR3 region has 15 residues. Germline CDR1 and CDR2: KGHSH and LQKENI.

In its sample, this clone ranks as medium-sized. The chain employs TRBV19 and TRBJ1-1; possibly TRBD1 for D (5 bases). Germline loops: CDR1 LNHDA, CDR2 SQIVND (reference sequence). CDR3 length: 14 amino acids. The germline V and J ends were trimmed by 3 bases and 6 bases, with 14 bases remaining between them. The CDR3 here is CASSIHGREAEAFF. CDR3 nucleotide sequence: TGTGCCAGTAGTATCCACGGCAGGGAAGCTGAAGCTTTCTTT.

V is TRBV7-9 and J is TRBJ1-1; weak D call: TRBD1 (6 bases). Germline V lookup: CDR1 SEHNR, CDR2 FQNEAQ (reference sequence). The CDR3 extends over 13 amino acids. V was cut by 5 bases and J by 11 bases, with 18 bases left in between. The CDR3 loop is CASSNPVGAKAFF. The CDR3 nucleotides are TGTGCCAGCAGCAACCCGGTGGGGGCGAAGGCTTTCTTT.

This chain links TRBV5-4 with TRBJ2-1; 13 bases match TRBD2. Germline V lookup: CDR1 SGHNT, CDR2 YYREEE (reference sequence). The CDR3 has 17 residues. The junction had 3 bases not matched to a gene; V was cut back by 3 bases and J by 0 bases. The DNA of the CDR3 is TGTGCCAGCAGCTGGGGACTAGCGGGGCGCTCCTACAATGAGCAGTTCTTC. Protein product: CASSWGLAGRSYNEQFF.

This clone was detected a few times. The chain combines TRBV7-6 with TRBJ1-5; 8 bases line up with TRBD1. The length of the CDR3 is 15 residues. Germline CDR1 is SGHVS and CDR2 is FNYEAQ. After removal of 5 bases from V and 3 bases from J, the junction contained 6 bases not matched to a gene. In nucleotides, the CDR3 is TGTGCCAGCAGCCCAACGGACAGGGACAATCAGCCCCAGCATTTT. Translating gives CASSPTDRDNQPQHF.

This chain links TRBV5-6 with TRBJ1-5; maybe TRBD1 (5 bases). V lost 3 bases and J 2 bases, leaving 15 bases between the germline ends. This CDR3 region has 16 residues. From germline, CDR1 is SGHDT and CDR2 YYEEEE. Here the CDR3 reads CASSSNGGYGNQPQHF. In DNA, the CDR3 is TGTGCCAGCAGCTCAAACGGGGGGTATGGCAATCAGCCCCAGCATTTT.

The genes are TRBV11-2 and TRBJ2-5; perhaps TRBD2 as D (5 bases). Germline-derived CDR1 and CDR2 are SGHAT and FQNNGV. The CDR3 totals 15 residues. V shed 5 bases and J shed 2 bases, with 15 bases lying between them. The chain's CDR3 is CASSPEGQPQETQYF. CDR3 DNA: TGTGCCAGCAGCCCCGAGGGCCAGCCACAAGAGACCCAGTACTTC.